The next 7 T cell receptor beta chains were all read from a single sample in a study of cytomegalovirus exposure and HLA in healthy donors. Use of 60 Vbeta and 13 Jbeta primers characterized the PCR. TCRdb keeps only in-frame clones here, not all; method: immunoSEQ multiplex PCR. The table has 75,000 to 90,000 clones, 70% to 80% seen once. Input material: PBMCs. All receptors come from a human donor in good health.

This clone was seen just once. The CDR3 coding sequence is TGTGCCTGGAGTGTACCCCCTGACAGGGGAAGCTCCTACGAGCAGTACTTC. It codes for CAWSVPPDRGSSYEQYF. The V call is TRBV30, the J call TRBJ2-5; 8 bases fit TRBD1. TRBJ2-7 explains the end of the DNA better; the J call may be wrong. The length of the CDR3 is 17 residues. CDR1 and CDR2 from the germline V gene are GTSNPN and SVGIG (reference sequence).

The DNA of the CDR3 is TGCGCCAGCAGCCAACCCTCTCAGCCCCAGCATTTT. It translates to CASSQPSQPQHF. The chain employs TRBV4-1 and TRBJ1-5; D remains unclear. The V gene lost 2 bases and the J gene lost 6 bases, with 5 bases spanning the gap. This CDR3 contains 12 residues. Germline assignment: CDR1 MGHRA and CDR2 YSYEKL.

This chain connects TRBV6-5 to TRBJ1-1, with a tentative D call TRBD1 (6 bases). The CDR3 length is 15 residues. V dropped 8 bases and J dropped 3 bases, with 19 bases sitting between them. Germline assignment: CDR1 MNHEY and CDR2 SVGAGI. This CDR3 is CASQIMDSIYTEAFF. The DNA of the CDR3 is TGTGCCAGCCAAATCATGGACAGCATATACACTGAAGCTTTCTTT.

CDR3 residues: CASSLEAEGDTEAFF. CDR3 nucleotides: TGTGCCAGCAGCTTAGAAGCAGAGGGGGACACTGAAGCTTTCTTT. This sequence joins TRBV7-9 and TRBJ1-1; D is possibly TRBD1 (6 bases). The CDR3 is made up of 15 amino acids. V lost 1 base, J lost 3 bases, and 12 bases lay in between. Germline V gene data show CDR1 as SEHNR and CDR2 as FQNEAQ (reference sequence).

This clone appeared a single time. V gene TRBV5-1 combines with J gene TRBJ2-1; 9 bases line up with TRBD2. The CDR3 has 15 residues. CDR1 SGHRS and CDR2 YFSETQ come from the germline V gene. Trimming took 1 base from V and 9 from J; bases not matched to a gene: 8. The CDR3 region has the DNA TGCGCCAGCAGCTTGCGGCGGGGGGGGTCCGGTGAGCAGTTCTTC. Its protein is CASSLRRGGSGEQFF. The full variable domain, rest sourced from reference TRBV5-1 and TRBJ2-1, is KAGVTQTPRYLIKTRGQQVTLSCSPISGHRSVSWYQQTPGQGLQFLFEYFSETQRNKGNFPGRFSGRQFSNSRSEMNVSTLELGDSALYLCASSLRRGGSGEQFFGPGTRLTVL.

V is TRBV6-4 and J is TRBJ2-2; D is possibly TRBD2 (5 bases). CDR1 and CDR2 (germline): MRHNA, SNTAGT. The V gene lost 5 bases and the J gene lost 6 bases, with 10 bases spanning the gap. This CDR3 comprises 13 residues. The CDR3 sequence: CASSQTSSGELFF. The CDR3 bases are TGTGCCAGCAGTCAAACTAGTTCCGGGGAGCTGTTTTTT.

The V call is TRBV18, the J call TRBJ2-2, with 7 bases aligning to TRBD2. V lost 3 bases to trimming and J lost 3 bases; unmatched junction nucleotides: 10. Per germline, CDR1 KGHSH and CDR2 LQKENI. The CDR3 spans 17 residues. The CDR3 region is CASSPLLTSKDTGELFF. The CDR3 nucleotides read TGTGCCAGCTCACCCCTACTGACTAGCAAGGACACCGGGGAGCTGTTTTTT.